This TCR beta chain was captured by sequencing in a study of early T cells in non-severe SARS-CoV-2 infection. Study-wide background: Sequencing was performed on bulk RNA from unsorted whole blood, leaving chains unpaired. Study-wide findings and caveats: Using VDJdb, the matching emphasized anti-spike CD8 responses while missing private and CD4 specificities.

This clonotype was seen at least ten times. Antigen specificity is unknown. Germline values: CDR1 ENHRY, CDR2 SYGVKD. With 9 bases clipped from V and 5 bases from J, the junction kept 13 bases outside the gene matches. This CDR3 spans 16 amino acids. Individual cDNA molecules were tagged with unique molecular identifiers, the study reported. One entry per CDR3 protein results from TCRdb running MiXCR on the 5' RACE reads. Among about 33,000 distinct CDR3 sequences listed, around 5% were seen once. This receptor was taken from an adult who was a healthcare worker with PCR-confirmed SARS-CoV-2 infection or an uninfected control (not recorded which). Sequencing was done on a sample of whole blood. The chain uses TRBV10-3 and TRBJ2-1, with 10 bases lining up with TRBD1. CDR3 loop: CAIGPNWGQGHNEQFF. The DNA of the CDR3 is TGTGCCATTGGTCCAAATTGGGGACAGGGGCACAATGAGCAGTTCTTC.